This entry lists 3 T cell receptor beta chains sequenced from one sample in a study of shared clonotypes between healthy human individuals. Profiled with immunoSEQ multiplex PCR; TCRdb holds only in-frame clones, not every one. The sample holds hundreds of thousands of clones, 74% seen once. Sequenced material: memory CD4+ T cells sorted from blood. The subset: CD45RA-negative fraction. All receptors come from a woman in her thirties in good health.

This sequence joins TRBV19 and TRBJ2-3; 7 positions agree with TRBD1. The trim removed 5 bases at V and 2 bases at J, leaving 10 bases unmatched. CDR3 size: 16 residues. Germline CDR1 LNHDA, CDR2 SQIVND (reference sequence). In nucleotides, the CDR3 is TGTGCCAGTAGTCTAAGACCGGGACAGTCCACAGATACGCAGTATTTT. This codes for CASSLRPGQSTDTQYF.

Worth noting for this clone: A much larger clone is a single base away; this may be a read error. The CDR3 coding sequence is TGCAGCGTTTCCACCGGGACGGTTCCCTACGAGCAGTACTTC. It translates to CSVSTGTVPYEQYF. The chain employs TRBV29-1 and TRBJ2-7; D assignment may be TRBD1 or TRBD2 (5 bases each). Germline values: CDR1 SQVTM, CDR2 ANQGSEA. This CDR3 comprises 14 residues. V lost 5 bases, J lost 2 bases, and 16 bases lay in between.

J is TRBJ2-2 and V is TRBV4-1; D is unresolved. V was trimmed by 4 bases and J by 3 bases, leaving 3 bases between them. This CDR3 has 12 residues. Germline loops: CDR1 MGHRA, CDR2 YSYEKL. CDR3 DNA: TGCGCCAGCAGCCTTCACACCGGGGAGCTGTTTTTT. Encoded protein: CASSLHTGELFF.